The subject of this entry is one T cell receptor (beta chain). The sample is drawn from a study of brain T cells in children with intractable seizures. Indicated time point: blood from clinic visit 5 months post-surgery; TSC patient then seizure free. Method: immunoSEQ multiplex PCR; TCRdb's copy keeps in-frame clones and lacks some. The sample includes 340,000 or so clones, 93% seen only once; the top ten take 5.7%. The sequencing here drew on peripheral blood, taken 4 to 5 months after surgery. The receptor was derived from a boy under three years old with tuberous sclerosis and intractable seizures.

CDR3 region: CASSQRAGVGYEQYF. Written as DNA, the CDR3 is TGTGCCAGCTCACAGAGAGCGGGAGTTGGCTACGAGCAGTACTTC. The genes are TRBV18 and TRBJ2-7; 8 nucleotides align to TRBD2. The CDR3 totals 15 residues. The V and J ends lost 4 bases and 3 bases, in that order; junction bases with no gene match: 8. The germline gives CDR1 KGHSH, CDR2 LQKENI.